This entry lists 15 T cell receptor beta chains sequenced from one sample in a study of T cell repertoires in aging, cancer and after chemotherapy. Amplification of TCR beta used genomic DNA extracted from peripheral blood. Multiplex touch-down PCR with TRB-A/B primers amplified rearranged V-D-J TRB sequences. A single record per CDR3 protein comes from TCRdb applying MiXCR to the multiplex PCR reads. Of just under 9,500 distinct CDR3 sequences in the sample, more than 20% are singletons; the top ten hold approximately 13%. Sequencing input: blood. All receptors come from a human donor with a blood cancer. The donor label of this sample is uncertain.

The CDR3 protein is CATSSSPRSNQPQHF. CDR3 bases: TGTGCCACCAGCAGTTCCCCAAGGAGCAATCAGCCCCAGCATTTT. The chain is built from TRBV15 and TRBJ1-5; no firm D call. With 3 bases removed from V and 1 base from J, the gap between germline ends came to 10 bases. Germline assignment: CDR1 LNHNV and CDR2 YYDKDF (reference sequence). The CDR3 spans 15 residues.

This clonotype was recorded many times. V is TRBV27 and J is TRBJ1-2, with D maybe TRBD1 (6 bases). CDR1 is MNHEY, CDR2 SMNVEV, per germline (reference sequence). Trimming removed 0 bases at V and 4 bases at J, with 9 bases between. This CDR3 contains 14 residues. The CDR3, as DNA: TGTGCCAGCAGTTTATCAGGACAGCGCTATGGCTACACCTTC. It codes for CASSLSGQRYGYTF.

The chain carries TRBV6-1 and TRBJ1-1; TRBD1 might be the D (5 bases). V shed 5 bases and J shed 4 bases, with 17 bases lying between them. Germline V gives CDR1 MNHNS, CDR2 SASEGT. The CDR3 contains 15 residues. The CDR3 is CASSLQAVAGTEAFF. The CDR3 coding sequence is TGTGCCAGCAGTTTACAGGCCGTGGCGGGCACTGAAGCTTTCTTT.

This clonotype was detected many times. This chain links TRBV6-1 with TRBJ2-5, with TRBD2 matching 11 bases. Germline loops: CDR1 MNHNS, CDR2 SASEGT. J lost 3 bases, V lost 4 bases, and 4 bases had no gene match. The CDR3 has 15 amino acids. This chain's CDR3 is CASSVGLADKETQYF. DNA of the CDR3: TGTGCCAGCAGTGTGGGACTAGCGGATAAAGAGACCCAGTACTTC.

The chain joins TRBV24-1 to TRBJ1-5, with D possibly being TRBD1 (5 bases). The ends were cut back, 2 bases at V and 2 bases at J, with 12 bases in the middle. Germline V gives CDR1 KGHDR, CDR2 SFDVKD. The CDR3 contains 16 residues. The CDR3 reads CATSDSMGVGNQPQHF. The CDR3 nucleotides are TGTGCCACCAGTGATTCCATGGGGGTAGGCAATCAGCCCCAGCATTTT.

CDR3 loop: CAWSSSPYEQYF. The CDR3, as DNA: TGTGCCTGGAGTAGCAGTCCCTACGAGCAGTACTTC. This chain links TRBV30 with TRBJ2-7; no clear D. The germline V and J ends were trimmed by 2 bases and 2 bases, with 7 bases remaining between them. The germline V gene encodes CDR1 GTSNPN and CDR2 SVGIG (reference sequence). CDR3 length: 12 residues.

This clonotype has only a few counts. The chain recombines TRBV30 with TRBJ1-1; D unclear. Germline V gives CDR1 GTSNPN, CDR2 SVGIG (reference sequence). This CDR3 spans 12 amino acids. Trimming took off 5 bases at V and 3 bases at J, with 10 bases between the two ends. CDR3 sequence reads: CAWGLTDTEAFF. The CDR3, as DNA: TGTGCCTGGGGCCTTACGGACACTGAAGCTTTCTTT.

Relative to its sample, this clonotype is medium-sized (0.01 to 0.1%). The chain links TRBV7-9 to TRBJ2-7; 12 nucleotides match TRBD1. J was trimmed by 6 bases and V by 2 bases; bases with no gene match: 14. Germline assignment: CDR1 SEHNR and CDR2 FQNEAQ (reference sequence). This CDR3 spans 18 amino acids. This CDR3 reads CASSLRVAPGQGAGEQYF. The CDR3 DNA reads as TGTGCCAGCAGCTTACGAGTCGCACCGGGACAGGGGGCCGGCGAGCAGTACTTC.

This chain uses TRBV9 with TRBJ2-2; no reliable D call. This CDR3 is 11 amino acids long. The germline gives CDR1 SGDLS, CDR2 YYNGEE. The V and J ends lost 0 bases and 8 bases respectively, with 2 bases between them. CDR3 residues: CASSVGGELFF. CDR3 in DNA: TGTGCCAGCAGCGTAGGAGGGGAGCTGTTTTTT.

This clonotype was picked up one time. V usage is TRBV20-1 and J usage is TRBJ1-1; D perhaps matches TRBD1 (6 bases). The CDR3 is made up of 16 amino acids. Trimming cost V 3 bases and J 5 bases, with 22 bases left between them. Per germline, CDR1 DFQATT and CDR2 SNEGSKA (reference sequence). In nucleotides, the CDR3 is TGCAGTGCTAGGGTTCGGGGGGCGGAAAGGAAAACTGAAGCTTTCTTT. Translated: CSARVRGAERKTEAFF.

By frequency in the sample, this clonotype is medium-sized. The rearrangement uses TRBV5-6 and TRBJ2-3; D may be TRBD2 (6 bases). V was shortened by 3 bases and J by 0 bases, with 11 bases between the two germline ends. CDR1 SGHDT and CDR2 YYEEEE come from the germline V gene. The CDR3 totals 15 residues. CDR3 residues: CASSSGLLSTDTQYF. Here the CDR3 DNA reads TGTGCCAGCAGCTCCGGACTACTAAGCACAGATACGCAGTATTTT.

This clonotype was seen many times. The chain uses TRBV5-1 and TRBJ2-2; the D is unclear. The CDR3 length is 14 residues. V was clipped by 1 base and J by 9 bases, with 13 bases between them. Germline CDR1 and CDR2: SGHRS and YFSETQ. CDR3 in amino acids: CASSLRTVPRELFF. CDR3 in DNA: TGCGCCAGCAGCTTGAGGACGGTTCCCCGGGAGCTGTTTTTT.

On this clonotype itself: A read error is possible here, since a much larger clone lies one base away. CDR3 loop: CSVVKGAGVGTAAFF. In DNA, the CDR3 is TGCAGCGTTGTAAAGGGCGCGGGGGTAGGCACTGCAGCTTTCTTT. This chain uses TRBV29-1 with TRBJ1-1; TRBD1 might be the D (5 bases). Germline V lookup: CDR1 SQVTM, CDR2 ANQGSEA. There are 15 residues in the CDR3. Supplemented by reference TRBV29-1 and TRBJ1-1, the full variable domain reads SAVISQKPSRDICQRGTSLTIQCQVDSQVTMMFWYRQQPGQSLTLIATANQGSEATYESGFVIDKFPISRPNLTFSTLTVSNMSPEDSSIYLCSVVKGAGVGTAAFFGQGTRLTVV.

The V call is TRBV30, the J call TRBJ2-1, with 7 bases identical to TRBD2. Germline V gene data show CDR1 as GTSNPN and CDR2 as SVGIG (reference sequence). V trimming: 5 bases; J trimming: 0 bases; junction bases outside the gene matches: 7. CDR3 length equals 15 residues. The CDR3 sequence: CAWEGGGSSYNEQFF. The CDR3 coding sequence is TGTGCCTGGGAGGGCGGGGGTAGCTCCTACAATGAGCAGTTCTTC.

The chain couples TRBV5-1 to TRBJ2-1, with TRBD1 matching 7 bases. Trimming at V came to 6 bases and at J to 4 bases, leaving 7 bases not matched to a gene. CDR1 is SGHRS and CDR2 is YFSETQ in the germline V gene. There are 14 residues in the CDR3. DNA of the CDR3: TGCGCCAGCATGGGACAGCGCCATTACAATGAGCAGTTCTTC. Amino acids: CASMGQRHYNEQFF.